Below, 20 T cell receptor beta chains from the same sample are listed, as sequenced in a study of radiotherapy plus CTLA-4 blockade in lung cancer. TCRdb keeps only in-frame clones here, not all; method: immunoSEQ multiplex PCR. The sample holds approximately 52,000 clones, 70% to 80% seen once. Sequences were derived from peripheral blood, sampled from a patient treated with radiotherapy plus ipilimumab. The receptors were gathered from a human donor with non-small cell lung cancer who had a complete response to radiotherapy plus ipilimumab.

V gene TRBV7-2 combines with J gene TRBJ2-3, with 11 bases fitting TRBD2. Germline V gives CDR1 SGHTA, CDR2 FQGNSA. This CDR3 is 16 amino acids long. Trimming removed 1 base from V and 8 bases from J; junction bases left unmatched: 8. The CDR3 region is CASSLEASGGFRTQYF. The CDR3 region has the DNA TGTGCCAGCAGCTTAGAGGCTAGCGGGGGGTTCCGTACGCAGTATTTT.

The table lists this clone with a count of one. The chain has TRBV7-8 and TRBJ1-5, with D possibly TRBD1 on 6 matching bases. CDR1 is SGHVS, CDR2 FQNEAQ, per germline. This CDR3 is built from 15 residues. Trimming left V 2 bases short and J 3 bases short, with 11 bases between. This chain's CDR3 is CASSLIRGDNQPQHF. CDR3 DNA: TGTGCCAGCAGCTTAATCAGGGGAGACAATCAGCCCCAGCATTTT.

The genes are TRBV9 and TRBJ2-2, with 7 bases aligning to TRBD2. There are 15 residues in the CDR3. The V gene's germline CDR1 is SGDLS and CDR2 YYNGEE. The ends lost 4 bases at V and 1 base at J; junction bases unmatched: 4. The CDR3 coding sequence is TGTGCCAGCAGCCCCGGCGGGGGGAACACCGGGGAGCTGTTTTTT. This encodes CASSPGGGNTGELFF.

This clone has only one observation. V is TRBV7-2 and J is TRBJ2-1; 9 bases line up with TRBD2. The CDR3 has 14 amino acids. Per the germline V gene, CDR1 is SGHTA and CDR2 is FQGNSA. V dropped 5 bases and J dropped 8; count of bases not matched to a gene: 7. CDR3 protein: CASSGELAGYEQFF. CDR3 bases: TGTGCCAGCAGCGGGGAGCTAGCGGGGTATGAGCAGTTCTTC.

The chain is built from TRBV7-9 and TRBJ1-4; no firm D call. CDR3 length: 15 amino acids. CDR1 is SEHNR, CDR2 FQNEAQ, per germline (reference sequence). Trimming removed 4 bases from V and 7 bases from J, with 16 bases in between. The CDR3 nucleotides read TGTGCCAGCAGCTCCCGCCGGACGGACTTTGAAAAACTGTTTTTT. It is translated as CASSSRRTDFEKLFF.

Written as DNA, the CDR3 is TGTGCCAGCAGTTTGGGGAGCACTGGCGGCTACACCTTC. Protein product: CASSLGSTGGYTF. The chain is built from TRBV27 and TRBJ1-2, with no clear D. The ends were cut back, 3 bases at V and 8 bases at J, with 13 bases in the middle. The CDR3 extends over 13 amino acids. CDR1 is MNHEY, CDR2 SMNVEV, per germline (reference sequence).

The V and J genes are TRBV9 and TRBJ2-1; TRBD2 matches 7 bases. J gave up 8 bases and V 0 bases, and 17 bases lay outside the gene matches. CDR3 size: 18 residues. From germline, CDR1 is SGDLS and CDR2 YYNGEE. The CDR3 coding sequence is TGTGCCAGCAGCGTAGACCCCCTCCTTGGCGGGAGAGGGGATGAGCAGTTCTTC. Its protein product is CASSVDPLLGGRGDEQFF.

The CDR3 DNA is TGTGCCAGTACCCAACAGGGGGCGCATCTTATTTTCTTT. Translated: CASTQQGAHLIFF. The chain uses TRBV19 and TRBJ1-1, with 9 bases aligning to TRBD1. There are 13 residues in the CDR3. Germline V gene lookup returns CDR1 LNHDA and CDR2 SQIVND (reference sequence). J gave up 13 bases and V 7 bases, and 13 bases lay outside the gene matches.

The chain uses TRBV4-3 and TRBJ1-2; no firm D call. This CDR3 spans 13 amino acids. Looked up from germline, CDR1 is LGHNA and CDR2 is YSLEER. Trimming left V 1 base short and J 7 bases short, with 10 bases between. In nucleotides, the CDR3 is TGCGCCAGCAGCCAAGGTGAACTGAGTGGCTACACCTTC. The encoded protein is CASSQGELSGYTF.

The genes are TRBV11-3 and TRBJ2-1, with TRBD2 as a possible D gene (5 bases). The CDR3 runs 15 residues. The germline V gene encodes CDR1 SGHNT and CDR2 YENEEA. The ends were cut back, 2 bases at V and 4 bases at J, with 12 bases in the middle. CDR3 region: CASSLLGSAYNEQFF. The DNA of the CDR3 is TGTGCCAGCAGCTTACTGGGTAGCGCTTACAATGAGCAGTTCTTC.

The chain combines TRBV4-1 with TRBJ2-3; TRBD2 agrees at 12 bases. Per germline, CDR1 MGHRA and CDR2 YSYEKL. Unmatched junction bases numbered 5, after V lost 0 bases and J lost 1 base. This CDR3 region has 18 residues. CDR3 loop: CASSQDLAGGLGTDTQYF. Here the CDR3 DNA reads TGCGCCAGCAGCCAAGATCTAGCGGGAGGGCTGGGCACAGATACGCAGTATTTT.

This clone is medium-sized. The chain is built from TRBV12-5 and TRBJ1-2; the D gene is possibly TRBD1 (5 bases). Trimming removed 1 base from V and 7 bases from J, with 13 bases in between. Germline V gene lookup returns CDR1 LGHNT and CDR2 FRNRAP. This CDR3 comprises 14 residues. The DNA of the CDR3 is TGTGCTAGTGGTTTGGACCAGGGTCTCACTGGCTACACCTTC. Residues: CASGLDQGLTGYTF.

The CDR3 reads CASSEHPGRMKLGRKLFF. The CDR3 DNA reads TGTGCCAGCAGTGAACATCCCGGACGTATGAAATTGGGGAGGAAACTGTTTTTT. The chain couples TRBV25-1 to TRBJ1-4; D ambiguous. Trimming removed 2 bases from V and 11 bases from J, with 27 bases in between. Germline CDR1 and CDR2: MGHDK and SYGVNS. The CDR3 is 18 residues long. Based on the CDR3 plus reference TRBV25-1 and TRBJ1-4, the full variable domain is EADIYQTPRYLVIGTGKKITLECSQTMGHDKMYWYQQDPGMELHLIHYSYGVNSTEKGDLSSESTVSRIRTEHFPLTLESARPSHTSQYLCASSEHPGRMKLGRKLFFGSGTQLSVL.

The gene calls are TRBV7-2 and TRBJ2-4; 7 bases agree with TRBD1. Looked up from germline, CDR1 is SGHTA and CDR2 is FQGNSA. The CDR3 totals 15 residues. The ends lost 5 bases at V and 6 bases at J; junction bases unmatched: 10. In nucleotides, the CDR3 is TGTGCCAGCAGCGCTAGACAGGGAAGTACAAACATTCAGTACTTC. Its translation: CASSARQGSTNIQYF.

The table lists this clone with a count of one. V is TRBV25-1 and J is TRBJ2-1; D not certain. From germline, CDR1 is MGHDK and CDR2 SYGVNS. V was shortened by 1 base and J by 0 bases, with 7 bases between the two germline ends. This CDR3 is built from 15 residues. The DNA of the CDR3 is TGTGCCAGCAGTGAATCTCTAGGCTCCTACAATGAGCAGTTCTTC. This sequence encodes CASSESLGSYNEQFF.

This chain joins TRBV7-2 and TRBJ1-4; D is perhaps TRBD1 (6 bases). Germline V gives CDR1 SGHTA, CDR2 FQGNSA. CDR3 length equals 15 residues. Trimming left V 1 base short and J 7 bases short, with 13 bases between. The CDR3 sequence is CASSLVRGAGEKLFF. The CDR3 nucleotides are TGTGCCAGCAGCTTAGTTCGGGGGGCGGGTGAAAAACTGTTTTTT.

This chain joins TRBV9 and TRBJ2-2, with 12 positions matching TRBD2. J gave up 6 bases and V 2 bases, and 11 bases lay outside the gene matches. Germline CDR1 reads SGDLS; CDR2 reads YYNGEE. This CDR3 has 18 amino acids. DNA for the CDR3: TGTGCCAGCAGCGTCGCCTCTAGCGGGAGGGCGGACGCCGGGGAGCTGTTTTTT. This codes for CASSVASSGRADAGELFF.

The rearrangement links TRBV7-2 to TRBJ2-7, with D possibly matching TRBD1 (6 bases). Germline V gene sequence: CDR1 SGHTA, CDR2 FQGNSA. CDR3 length: 14 amino acids. V lost 5 bases, J lost 0 bases, and 11 bases lay in between. CDR3 region: CASSGDTASYEQYF. The CDR3 DNA sequence: TGTGCCAGCAGCGGGGACACCGCCTCCTACGAGCAGTACTTC.

This CDR3 is CASSADRSTLNPYSNQPQHF. CDR3 DNA: TGTGCCAGTAGTGCGGACAGGAGTACTCTTAACCCATATAGCAATCAGCCCCAGCATTTT. This sequence joins TRBV19 and TRBJ1-5, with 7 positions matching TRBD1. The trim removed 5 bases at V and 0 bases at J, leaving 19 bases unmatched. The CDR3 covers 20 residues. Germline V CDR1 and CDR2: LNHDA, SQIVND (reference sequence).

V gene TRBV6-6 combines with J gene TRBJ1-5; TRBD1 might be the D (6 bases). The CDR3 contains 16 residues. The germline V and J ends were trimmed by 4 bases and 0 bases, with 13 bases remaining between them. Germline V gives CDR1 MNHNY, CDR2 SVGAGI (reference sequence). The CDR3 sequence is CASSSKQGYSNQPQHF. In nucleotides, the CDR3 is TGTGCCAGCAGTTCCAAACAGGGATATAGCAATCAGCCCCAGCATTTT.